A selection of T cell receptor beta chains follows, all from one sample in a study of CD8+CD57+ T cells in acquired aplastic anemia. TCRdb re-analysed the reads in MiXCR, keeping a single row per CDR3 protein. The repertoire holds approximately 80,000 distinct CDR3 sequences, about 70% seen once, with about four fifths in the top ten. Sample: sorted CD4+, CD8+, or CD8+CD57+ T cells (not recorded which) from PBMCs. The receptors derive from a human donor with aplastic anemia. The conserved cysteine and the conserved F or W are not part of the CDR3 here. Clone size is not always given. Where it is, it says once, few, many or a class for expanded clones.

CDR3 protein: ASSLLLGYEQY
J gene: TRBJ2-7
V gene: TRBV7-2
clone size: .

CDR3 protein: SARVNGRAGIEQY
J gene: TRBJ2-7
V gene: TRBV20-1
clone size: .

CDR3 protein: ASSFVGEQF
J gene: TRBJ2-1
V gene: TRBV12-3/TRBV12-4
clone size: .

CDR3 protein: ASSSDLTTNEQF
J gene: TRBJ2-1
V gene: TRBV11-1
clone size: .

CDR3 protein: SARDGGEFPSPLH
J gene: TRBJ1-6
V gene: TRBV20-1
clone size: .

CDR3 protein: ASSQDSSMRRLAYEQY
J gene: TRBJ2-7
V gene: TRBV14
clone size: few

CDR3 protein: ASSPEGTGHTGELF
J gene: TRBJ2-2
V gene: TRBV11-1
clone size: .

CDR3 protein: SADSSESDEQY
J gene: TRBJ2-7
V gene: TRBV20-1
clone size: .

CDR3 protein: ASSPDRDSYEQY
J gene: TRBJ2-7
V gene: TRBV7-9
clone size: .

CDR3 protein: ASSQDLPTTFSTGELF
J gene: TRBJ2-2
V gene: TRBV14
clone size: .

CDR3 protein: AISETSGPIYNEQF
J gene: TRBJ2-1
V gene: TRBV10-3
clone size: few

CDR3 protein: ATSDPGTGSNQPQH
J gene: TRBJ1-5
V gene: TRBV24-1
clone size: few

CDR3 protein: ATSETGSQDTQY
J gene: TRBJ2-3
V gene: TRBV24-1
clone size: .

CDR3 protein: ATSSDGSYTEAF
J gene: TRBJ1-1
V gene: TRBV15
clone size: .

CDR3 protein: ASRPGHSNTGELF
J gene: TRBJ2-2
V gene: TRBV2
clone size: .

CDR3 protein: ASSLSLGSGANVLT
J gene: TRBJ2-6
V gene: TRBV5-1
clone size: once

CDR3 protein: ASSTGLAVTYEQY
J gene: TRBJ2-7
V gene: TRBV7-9
clone size: .

CDR3 protein: ATGVASGANVLT
J gene: TRBJ2-6
V gene: TRBV9
clone size: .

CDR3 protein: ASSLDGYNEQF
J gene: TRBJ2-1
V gene: TRBV27
clone size: .

CDR3 protein: ASRKGASYNEQL
J gene: TRBJ2-1
V gene: TRBV2
clone size: .

CDR3 protein: SARGPDPAGVGEQF
J gene: TRBJ2-1
V gene: TRBV20-1
clone size: many

CDR3 protein: ATSGGHTNTEAF
J gene: TRBJ1-1
V gene: TRBV24-1
clone size: .

CDR3 protein: ASNTGGAGETQY
J gene: TRBJ2-5
V gene: TRBV2
clone size: .

CDR3 protein: AISEPPSYEQY
J gene: TRBJ2-7
V gene: TRBV10-3
clone size: .

CDR3 protein: SVPGLAAASYNEQF
J gene: TRBJ2-1
V gene: TRBV20-1
clone size: .

CDR3 protein: ATSRLGLAGVGEQF
J gene: TRBJ2-1
V gene: TRBV15
clone size: .

CDR3 protein: ASSSPVGGTAQH
J gene: TRBJ1-5
V gene: TRBV7-2
clone size: .

CDR3 protein: ASSFIAGVGTEAF
J gene: TRBJ1-1
V gene: TRBV11-3
clone size: .

CDR3 protein: ATSRDTLYEQY
J gene: TRBJ2-7
V gene: TRBV15
clone size: .

CDR3 protein: AIASSASGFYEQY
J gene: TRBJ2-7
V gene: TRBV10-3
clone size: few

CDR3 protein: ATRDYGETGRAF
J gene: TRBJ1-1
V gene: TRBV24-1
clone size: .

CDR3 protein: ASRDFNTGELF
J gene: TRBJ2-2
V gene: TRBV25-1
clone size: .

CDR3 protein: AISEGGGYEQY
J gene: TRBJ2-7
V gene: TRBV10-3
clone size: .

CDR3 protein: ASSNPLLAGGHSYNEQF
J gene: TRBJ2-1
V gene: TRBV11-1
clone size: .

CDR3 protein: ATSRDKGLGSYNSPLH
J gene: TRBJ1-6
V gene: TRBV15
clone size: .

CDR3 protein: ASSLFVESYEQY
J gene: TRBJ2-7
V gene: TRBV7-2
clone size: .

CDR3 protein: SASDRGIQETQY
J gene: TRBJ2-5
V gene: TRBV20-1
clone size: few

CDR3 protein: SLRTGGNTEAF
J gene: TRBJ1-1
V gene: TRBV29-1
clone size: .

CDR3 protein: ASSLFPNTEAF
J gene: TRBJ1-1
V gene: TRBV5-4
clone size: .

CDR3 protein: ASKGLAGGPGDTQY
J gene: TRBJ2-3
V gene: TRBV12-3/TRBV12-4
clone size: .

CDR3 protein: ASSYSTGLNQPQH
J gene: TRBJ1-5
V gene: TRBV12-3/TRBV12-4
clone size: .

CDR3 protein: ATSTGTRDGYT
J gene: TRBJ1-2
V gene: TRBV24-1
clone size: .

CDR3 protein: ASSTQRGTDTQY
J gene: TRBJ2-3
V gene: TRBV7-8
clone size: .

CDR3 protein: GTAARGGMYNEQF
J gene: TRBJ2-1
V gene: TRBV11-1
clone size: .

CDR3 protein: SVVSGGGYT
J gene: TRBJ1-2
V gene: TRBV29-1
clone size: .

CDR3 protein: ASSVLAGPAYEQY
J gene: TRBJ2-7
V gene: TRBV2
clone size: .